This T cell receptor (beta chain) was obtained from a study of a mutant IDH1 vaccine in newly diagnosed glioma. Study-wide context: Patients previously underwent radiotherapy, temozolomide, or both, and most underwent both.

CDR1 and CDR2 (germline): KGHSH, LQKENI. The CDR3 length is 17 residues. Trimming removed 3 bases from V and 1 base from J, with 13 bases in between. Repertoires were generated with immunoSEQ multiplex PCR, while TCRdb's copy carries only in-frame clones and drops some. The sample has about 50,000 clones, 75% to 90% seen once; the top ten hold approximately 2.5%. Time point described: baseline, week 1 (first vaccination visit). This sample's treatment: pre-vaccination baseline after standard-of-care therapy. The chain links TRBV18 to TRBJ2-6, with D possibly TRBD1 on 6 matching bases. This specimen consisted of PBMCs, obtained from a glioma patient treated with radiotherapy, temozolomide or both. The receptor was isolated from a middle-aged man with glioma. The CDR3 region is CASSPPNRASGANVLTF. CDR3 nucleotide sequence: TGTGCCAGCTCACCCCCGAACAGGGCTTCTGGGGCCAACGTCCTGACTTTC.